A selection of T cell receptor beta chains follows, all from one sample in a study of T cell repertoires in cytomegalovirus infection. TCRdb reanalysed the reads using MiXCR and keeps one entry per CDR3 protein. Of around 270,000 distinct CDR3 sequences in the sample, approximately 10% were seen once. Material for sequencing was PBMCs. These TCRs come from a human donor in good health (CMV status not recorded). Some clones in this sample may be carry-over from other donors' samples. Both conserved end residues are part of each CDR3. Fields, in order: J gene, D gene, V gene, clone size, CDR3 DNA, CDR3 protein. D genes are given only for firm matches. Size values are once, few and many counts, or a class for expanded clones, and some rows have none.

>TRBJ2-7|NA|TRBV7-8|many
TGTGCCAGCAACCTCGGACAGCAGTACGAGCAGTACTTC
CASNLGQQYEQYF
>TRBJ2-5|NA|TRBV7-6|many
TGTGCCATCGGAAAAGGGGCGACCCAAGAGACCCAGTACTTC
CAIGKGATQETQYF
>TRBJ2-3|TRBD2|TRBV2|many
TGTGCCAGCAGGGAGGGACTAGCGGTGACAGATACGCAGTATTTT
CASREGLAVTDTQYF
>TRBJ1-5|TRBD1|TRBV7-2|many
TGTGCCAGCAGCTCCGGACAGGGCAACAATCAGCCCCAGCATTTT
CASSSGQGNNQPQHF
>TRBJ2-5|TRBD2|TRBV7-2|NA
TGTGCCAGCAGCCACACTAGCGGGGGTTTCCTTCAAGAGACCCAGTACTTC
CASSHTSGGFLQETQYF
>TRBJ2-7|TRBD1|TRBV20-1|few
TGCAGTGCTAGGCCGGGACAGAAATACGAGCAGTACTTC
CSARPGQKYEQYF
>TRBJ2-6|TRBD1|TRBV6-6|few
TGTGCCAGCAGTCGGGACAGGGGTACCAACGTCCTGACTTTC
CASSRDRGTNVLTF
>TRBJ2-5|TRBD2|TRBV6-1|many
TGTGCCAGCAGAGCCCCGGGACTAGCGGGAGCTGAGACCCAGTACTTC
CASRAPGLAGAETQYF
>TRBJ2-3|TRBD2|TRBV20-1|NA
TGCAGTGCTCCTACGGGGGGGCTCAGGTCCGCCGGTACGCAGTATTTT
CSAPTGGLRSAGTQYF
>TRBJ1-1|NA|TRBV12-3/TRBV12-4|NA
TGTGCCAGCAGTTCTAACGCTGAAGCTTTCTTT
CASSSNAEAFF
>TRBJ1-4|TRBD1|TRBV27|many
TGTGCCAGCAGTCCCAGGGGGCGGCGTGAAAAACTGTTTTTT
CASSPRGRREKLFF
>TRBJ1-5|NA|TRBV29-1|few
TGCAGCGTTAAAGCATGGGGACAGCCCCAGCATTTT
CSVKAWGQPQHF
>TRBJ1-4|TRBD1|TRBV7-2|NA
TGTGCCAGCAGCTTAGGAGGACAGGGGGCGGGTGAAAAACTGTTTTTT
CASSLGGQGAGEKLFF
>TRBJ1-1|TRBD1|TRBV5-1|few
TGCGCCAGCAGCTCGATACAGGGGGCACGCACTGAAGCTTTCTTT
CASSSIQGARTEAFF
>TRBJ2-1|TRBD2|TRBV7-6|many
TGTGCCAGCAGCTTAGGCAGCGGGGACTCCAATGAGCAGTTCTTC
CASSLGSGDSNEQFF
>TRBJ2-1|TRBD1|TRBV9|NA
TGTGCCAGCAGCGTAGGTCCGGGACAGGGGATTAATGAGCAGTTCTTC
CASSVGPGQGINEQFF
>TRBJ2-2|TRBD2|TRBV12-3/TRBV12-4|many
TGTGCCAGCAGGCGGGGGGGCGGGGGGGAGCTGTTTTTT
CASRRGGGGELFF
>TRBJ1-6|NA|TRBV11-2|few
TGTGCCAGCAACAGATACGGCAGCCGGAATAATTCACCCCTCCACTTT
CASNRYGSRNNSPLHF
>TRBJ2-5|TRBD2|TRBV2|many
TGTGCCAGCAGTGAAGCGTCAGGAAGACTAGCGGGGAACCAAGAGACCCAGTACTTC
CASSEASGRLAGNQETQYF
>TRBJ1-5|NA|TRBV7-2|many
TGTGCCAGCAGCATTGAAGCGGGAAGCAATCAGCCCCAGCATTTT
CASSIEAGSNQPQHF
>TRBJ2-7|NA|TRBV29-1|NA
TGCAGCGTTGTTAGCGAACCCTCCTACGAGCAGTACTTC
CSVVSEPSYEQYF
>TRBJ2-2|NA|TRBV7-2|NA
TGTGCCAGTTCTAGGGATACTAGAATCCTTAACACCGGGGAGCTGTTTTTT
CASSRDTRILNTGELFF
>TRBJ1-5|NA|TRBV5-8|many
TGTGCCAGCAACTTGGAGAGAAGGGTGGGACAGCCCCAGCATTTT
CASNLERRVGQPQHF
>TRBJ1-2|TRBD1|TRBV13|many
TGTGCCAGCAGCCCGCCTCGGGACAGACGCTATGGCTACACCTTC
CASSPPRDRRYGYTF
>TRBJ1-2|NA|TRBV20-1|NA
TGCAGTGCTAGAGATGTTGGGGCAGGAGGTCTGGGCTACACCTTC
CSARDVGAGGLGYTF
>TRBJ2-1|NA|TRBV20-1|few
TGCAGTGCAAAGTGGGGGGGCACCTCGGGTGAGCAGTTCTTC
CSAKWGGTSGEQFF
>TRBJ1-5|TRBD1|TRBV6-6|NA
TGTGCCAGCACCGGCTCGGACAGGGGCAGGGACTCTAGCAATCAGCCCCAGCATTTT
CASTGSDRGRDSSNQPQHF
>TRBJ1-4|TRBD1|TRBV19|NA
TGTGCCAGTAGTACCCAGGGGGCGCGGAATGAAAAACTGTTTTTT
CASSTQGARNEKLFF
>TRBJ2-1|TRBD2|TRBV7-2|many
TGTGCCAGCAATCAAGGGATTCTTAGCGGGAGATTAGGAAATGAGCAGTTCTTC
CASNQGILSGRLGNEQFF
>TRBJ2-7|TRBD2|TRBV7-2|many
TGTGCCAGCAGCGGGTCTAGCGGCTCCTACGAGCAGTACTTC
CASSGSSGSYEQYF
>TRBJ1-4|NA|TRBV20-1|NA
TGCAGTGCTAGGGGAAGGGCTAATGAAAAACTGTTTTTT
CSARGRANEKLFF
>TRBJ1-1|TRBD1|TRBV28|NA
TGTGCCAGCAGCGGAAGGACAGGTTCGGGGGACACTGAAGCTTTCTTT
CASSGRTGSGDTEAFF
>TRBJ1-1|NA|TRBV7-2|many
TGTGCCAGCAGCTTAGATGGACTTACTGAAGCTTTCTTT
CASSLDGLTEAFF
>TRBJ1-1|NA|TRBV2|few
TGTGCCAGCACACAGGGTCAGGGGAACACTGAAGCTTTCTTT
CASTQGQGNTEAFF
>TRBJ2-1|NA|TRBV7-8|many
TGTGCCAGCAGCTCCCGGACACTTAGCTCCTACAATGAGCAGTTCTTC
CASSSRTLSSYNEQFF
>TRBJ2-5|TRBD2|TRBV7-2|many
TGTGCCAGCAGCTTAGACGGGAGGGCCAAGACCCAGTACTTC
CASSLDGRAKTQYF
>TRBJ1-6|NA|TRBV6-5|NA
TGTGCCAGCAGTTACTCGGTAACAGGGAGCTCCTATAATTCACCCCTCCACTTT
CASSYSVTGSSYNSPLHF
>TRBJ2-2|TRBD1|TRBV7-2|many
TGTGCCAGCAGCCCCGAGAGGGGGCTCACCGGGGAGCTGTTTTTT
CASSPERGLTGELFF
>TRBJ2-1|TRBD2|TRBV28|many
TGTGCCAGCAGTCCCCACCTAGCGGGGGGGTTACCCTACAATGAGCAGTTCTTC
CASSPHLAGGLPYNEQFF
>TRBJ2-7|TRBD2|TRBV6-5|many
TGTGCCAGCAGTATACTAGCGGGAGGATCCTACGAGCAGTACTTC
CASSILAGGSYEQYF
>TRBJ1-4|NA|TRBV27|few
TGTGCCAGCAGTTTGGTCGGGGGGCAGGAAAAACTGTTTTTT
CASSLVGGQEKLFF
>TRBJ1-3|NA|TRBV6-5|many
TGTGCCAGCAGTTACTCCCGGCAGTCTGGAAACACCATATATTTT
CASSYSRQSGNTIYF
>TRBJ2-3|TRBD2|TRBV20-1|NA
TGCAGTGCTAGACAGACTAGCGGGGGGGCACAGATCCCGTATTTT
CSARQTSGGAQIPYF
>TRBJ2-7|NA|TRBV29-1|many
TGCAGCGTTGAAGTCGGGGGTGGCCGGTACGAGCAGTACTTC
CSVEVGGGRYEQYF
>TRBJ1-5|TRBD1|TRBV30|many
TGTGCCTGGAGACTGCAGGGGGCTGGCAATCAGCCCCAGCATTTT
CAWRLQGAGNQPQHF
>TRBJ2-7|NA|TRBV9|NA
TGTGCCAGCAGCGTAGACGCCTCGAGCTCCTACGAGCAGTACTTC
CASSVDASSSYEQYF
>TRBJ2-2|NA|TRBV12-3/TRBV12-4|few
TGTGCCAGCAGATCCAACACGAACACCGGGGAGCTGTTTTTT
CASRSNTNTGELFF
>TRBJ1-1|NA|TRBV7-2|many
TGTGCCAGCAGCTTACTCTCGGCGAGAGGCACTGAAGCTTTCTTT
CASSLLSARGTEAFF
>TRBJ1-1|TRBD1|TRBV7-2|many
TGTGCCAGCAGCCGGGGACAGGGGGCGGTCACTGAAGCTTTCTTT
CASSRGQGAVTEAFF
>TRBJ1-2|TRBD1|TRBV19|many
TGTGCCAGTAGTATGCAGGACAGGGGCTATGGCTACACCTTC
CASSMQDRGYGYTF
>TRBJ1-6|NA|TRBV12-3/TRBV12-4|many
TGTGCCAGCAGGACAGGATTACAAAATAATTCACCCCTCCACTTT
CASRTGLQNNSPLHF
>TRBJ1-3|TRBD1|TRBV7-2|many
TGTGCCAGCAGCCCACGGTCGGGGACAGGGGCGATCTCTGGAAACACCATATATTTT
CASSPRSGTGAISGNTIYF
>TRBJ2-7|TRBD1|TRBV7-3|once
TGTGCCAGCAGCTTAACAGGCGGGACAGGCACCTACGAGCAGTACTTC
CASSLTGGTGTYEQYF
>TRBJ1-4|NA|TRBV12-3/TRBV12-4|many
TGTGCCAGCAGTTCCCGCCGGGGGCTCGATGAAAAACTGTTTTTT
CASSSRRGLDEKLFF
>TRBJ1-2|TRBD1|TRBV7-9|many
TGTGCCAGCAGCTTAGGTGGAGGGGGCGACTATGGCTACACCTTC
CASSLGGGGDYGYTF